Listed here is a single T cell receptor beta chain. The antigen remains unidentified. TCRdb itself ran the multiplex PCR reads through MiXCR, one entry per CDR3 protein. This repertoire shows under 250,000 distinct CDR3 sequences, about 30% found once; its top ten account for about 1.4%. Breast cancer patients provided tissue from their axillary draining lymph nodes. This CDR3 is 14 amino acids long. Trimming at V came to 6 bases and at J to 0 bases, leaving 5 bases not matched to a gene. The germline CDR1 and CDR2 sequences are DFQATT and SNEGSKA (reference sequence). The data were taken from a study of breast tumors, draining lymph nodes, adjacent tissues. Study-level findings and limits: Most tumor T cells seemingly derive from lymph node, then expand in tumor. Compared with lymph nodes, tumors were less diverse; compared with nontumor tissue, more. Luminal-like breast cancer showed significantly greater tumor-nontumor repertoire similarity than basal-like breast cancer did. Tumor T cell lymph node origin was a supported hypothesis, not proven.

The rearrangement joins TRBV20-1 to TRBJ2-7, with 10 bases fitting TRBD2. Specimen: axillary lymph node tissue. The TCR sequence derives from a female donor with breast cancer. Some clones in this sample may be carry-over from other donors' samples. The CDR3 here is CSATSSGSSYEQYF. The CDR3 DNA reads TGCAGTGCAACCTCTAGCGGGAGCTCCTACGAGCAGTACTTC.